The 13 T cell receptor beta chains presented below share a single source sample, sequenced in a study of T cell responses to AZD1222 COVID-19 vaccine. Sequenced by immunoSEQ multiplex PCR; TCRdb stores in-frame clones only, minus some. The sample includes about 75,000 clones, about 91% seen only once; the top ten take 10%. The material was peripheral blood, obtained 28 days after the second dose of the MenACWY control vaccine. The receptors come from an adult who received the MenACWY meningococcal vaccine as a control.

This chain links TRBV7-9 with TRBJ1-2, with a tentative D call TRBD1 (6 bases). This CDR3 spans 12 amino acids. V was shortened by 4 bases and J by 9 bases, with 12 bases between the two germline ends. CDR1 SEHNR and CDR2 FQNEAQ come from the germline V gene (reference sequence). DNA of the CDR3: TGTGCCAGCAGCTCCATACAGGGTCGCTACACCTTC. Encoded protein: CASSSIQGRYTF.

The V gene is TRBV18, the J gene TRBJ1-1, with a possible D match to TRBD1 (6 bases). V gave up 3 bases and J gave up 3 bases, with 14 bases separating them. The germline CDR1 and CDR2 sequences are KGHSH and LQKENI. The CDR3 is made up of 15 amino acids. The CDR3, as DNA: TGTGCCAGCTCACCGGGCAGGGGCGCAGACACTGAAGCTTTCTTT. Amino acid sequence: CASSPGRGADTEAFF.

The genes are TRBV11-2 and TRBJ2-7, with 13 bases lining up with TRBD2. The CDR3 has 18 residues. V lost 4 bases, J lost 0 bases, and 9 bases stayed unmatched. Germline CDR1 reads SGHAT; CDR2 reads FQNNGV. CDR3 amino acids: CASSWGLAGLQSSYEQYF. In DNA, the CDR3 is TGTGCCAGCAGCTGGGGACTAGCGGGGTTACAAAGCTCCTACGAGCAGTACTTC.

The chain uses TRBV7-2 and TRBJ2-7; tentatively, D is TRBD2 (5 bases). Germline V gene sequence: CDR1 SGHTA, CDR2 FQGNSA. CDR3 size: 13 residues. The V end was cut by 10 bases, the J end by 3 bases, with 16 bases between. The CDR3, as DNA: TGTGCCACCGGAAGTGGACGGGGCTACGAGCAGTACTTC. It codes for CATGSGRGYEQYF.

The chain has TRBV19 and TRBJ1-2; 7 nucleotides line up with TRBD1. The CDR3 runs 14 residues. J was trimmed by 4 bases and V by 5 bases; bases with no gene match: 7. The germline V gene encodes CDR1 LNHDA and CDR2 SQIVND (reference sequence). The CDR3 DNA is TGTGCCAGTAGTGGCCAGGGGGAAGGCTATGGCTACACCTTC. The encoded protein is CASSGQGEGYGYTF.

This chain connects TRBV18 to TRBJ2-7; D might be TRBD2 (5 bases). The germline gives CDR1 KGHSH, CDR2 LQKENI. The CDR3 is 12 amino acids. V dropped 3 bases and J dropped 6 bases, with 9 bases sitting between them. CDR3 sequence reads: CASSPEEGEQYF. DNA for the CDR3: TGTGCCAGCTCACCCGAAGAGGGCGAGCAGTACTTC.

This chain uses TRBV2 with TRBJ1-3; 7 positions agree with TRBD1. Unmatched junction bases numbered 9, after V lost 6 bases and J lost 4 bases. CDR1 SNHLY and CDR2 FYNNEI come from the germline V gene. The CDR3 has 15 amino acids. CDR3 nucleotides: TGTGCCAGCAGCGCTACAGGGGTGGTCGGAAACACCATATATTTT. Amino acids: CASSATGVVGNTIYF.

The chain is built from TRBV29-1 and TRBJ2-5; perhaps D is TRBD1 or TRBD2 (6 bases each). Germline V gene lookup returns CDR1 SQVTM and CDR2 ANQGSEA. V was pared by 6 bases and J by 0 bases, with 14 bases between. The CDR3 runs to 14 residues. The CDR3 loop reads CSVPGGSNQETQYF. CDR3 nucleotides: TGCAGCGTCCCCGGGGGCTCAAACCAAGAGACCCAGTACTTC.

The chain combines TRBV2 with TRBJ1-2, with D maybe TRBD1 (5 bases). Germline CDR1 and CDR2: SNHLY and FYNNEI. CDR3 size: 13 residues. V was clipped by 4 bases and J by 4 bases, with 10 bases between them. CDR3 sequence reads: CASSGLGTYGYTF. In DNA, the CDR3 is TGTGCCAGCAGTGGGTTAGGGACCTATGGCTACACCTTC. Full variable domain (rest looked up from reference TRBV2 and TRBJ1-2): EPEVTQTPSHQVTQMGQEVILRCVPISNHLYFYWYRQILGQKVEFLVSFYNNEISEKSEIFDDQFSVERPDGSNFTLKIRSTKLEDSAMYFCASSGLGTYGYTFGSGTRLTVV.

V and J are TRBV19 and TRBJ1-6; D not resolved. Trimming removed 3 bases at V and 3 bases at J, with 15 bases between. This CDR3 is built from 17 residues. CDR1 is LNHDA and CDR2 is SQIVND in the germline V gene (reference sequence). In DNA, the CDR3 is TGTGCCAGTAGTATTCGGACGGACCCGTACTATAATTCACCCCTCCACTTT. Translation gives CASSIRTDPYYNSPLHF.

This chain uses TRBV5-1 with TRBJ1-2, with D perhaps TRBD1 (5 bases). Trimming took off 4 bases at V and 4 bases at J, with 14 bases between the two ends. CDR3 length equals 14 residues. CDR1 and CDR2 from the germline V gene are SGHRS and YFSETQ. DNA for the CDR3: TGCGCCAGCAGCCCCGGGGCAGGTAGCTATGGCTACACCTTC. It yields the protein CASSPGAGSYGYTF.

The chain carries TRBV6-6 and TRBJ1-3; D is undetermined. The germline CDR1 and CDR2 sequences are MNHNY and SVGAGI (reference sequence). The CDR3 is 17 residues long. V lost 5 bases, J lost 0 bases, and 17 bases lay in between. The CDR3 DNA is TGTGCCAGCAGTCCCAGTGGCCCTAGTATCTCTGGAAACACCATATATTTT. Its translation is CASSPSGPSISGNTIYF.

The V and J genes are TRBV7-2 and TRBJ1-2, with D possibly being TRBD1 (5 bases). CDR1 and CDR2 (germline): SGHTA, FQGNSA. This CDR3 contains 14 residues. With 2 bases removed from V and 4 bases from J, the gap between germline ends came to 11 bases. The CDR3 spells CASSLQGVVYGYTF. Written as DNA, the CDR3 is TGTGCCAGCAGCTTACAGGGAGTAGTCTATGGCTACACCTTC.